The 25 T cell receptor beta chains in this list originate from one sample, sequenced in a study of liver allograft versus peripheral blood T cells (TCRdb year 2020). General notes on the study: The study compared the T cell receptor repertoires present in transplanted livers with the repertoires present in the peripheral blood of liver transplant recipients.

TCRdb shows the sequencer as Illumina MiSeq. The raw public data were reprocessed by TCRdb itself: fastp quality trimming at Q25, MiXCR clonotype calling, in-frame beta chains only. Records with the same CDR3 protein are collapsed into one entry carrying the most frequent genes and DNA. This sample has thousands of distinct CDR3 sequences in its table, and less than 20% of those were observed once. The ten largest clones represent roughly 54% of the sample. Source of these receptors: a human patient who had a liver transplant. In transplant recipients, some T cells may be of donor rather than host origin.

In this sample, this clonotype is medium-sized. In DNA form, the CDR3 reads TGTGCCAGCAGTTACCTGTGGGACACAGATACGCAGTATTTT. The encoded protein is CASSYLWDTDTQYF. This chain connects TRBV6-6 to TRBJ2-3; D unclear. The CDR3 totals 14 residues. With 2 bases removed from V and 2 bases from J, the gap between germline ends came to 8 bases. Germline values: CDR1 MNHNY, CDR2 SVGAGI (reference sequence).

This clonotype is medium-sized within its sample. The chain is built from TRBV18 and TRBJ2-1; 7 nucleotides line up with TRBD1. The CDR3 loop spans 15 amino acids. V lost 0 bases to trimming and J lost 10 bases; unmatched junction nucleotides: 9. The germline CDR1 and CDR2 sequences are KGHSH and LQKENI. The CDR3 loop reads CASSPPRQGPAEQFF. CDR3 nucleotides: TGTGCCAGCTCACCACCCCGACAGGGCCCTGCGGAGCAGTTCTTC.

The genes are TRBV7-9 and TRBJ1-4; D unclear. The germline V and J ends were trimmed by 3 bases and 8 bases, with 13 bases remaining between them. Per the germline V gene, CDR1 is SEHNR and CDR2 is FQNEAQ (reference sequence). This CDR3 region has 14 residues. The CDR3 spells CASSLGTSGEKLFF. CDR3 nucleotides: TGTGCCAGCAGCTTGGGAACATCGGGCGAAAAACTGTTTTTT. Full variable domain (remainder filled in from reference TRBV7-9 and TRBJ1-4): DTGVSQNPRHKITKRGQNVTFRCDPISEHNRLYWYRQTLGQGPEFLTYFQNEAQLEKSRLLSDRFSAERPKGSFSTLEIQRTEQGDSAMYLCASSLGTSGEKLFFGSGTQLSVL.

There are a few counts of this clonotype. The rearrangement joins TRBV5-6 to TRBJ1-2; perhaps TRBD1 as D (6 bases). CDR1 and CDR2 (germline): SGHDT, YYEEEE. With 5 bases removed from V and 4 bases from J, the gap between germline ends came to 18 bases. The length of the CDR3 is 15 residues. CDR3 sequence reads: CASRFGAGVVYGYTF. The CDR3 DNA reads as TGTGCCAGCAGGTTTGGGGCAGGGGTTGTCTATGGCTACACCTTC.

CDR3 sequence: CASSEGRSGDTQYF. The CDR3 nucleotides are TGCGCCAGCAGTGAGGGGCGGTCTGGAGATACGCAGTATTTT. The genes are TRBV10-1 and TRBJ2-3; the D is unclear. The germline V and J ends were trimmed by 2 bases and 5 bases, with 11 bases remaining between them. This CDR3 has 14 residues. Germline CDR1 is WNHNN and CDR2 is SYGVQD (reference sequence).

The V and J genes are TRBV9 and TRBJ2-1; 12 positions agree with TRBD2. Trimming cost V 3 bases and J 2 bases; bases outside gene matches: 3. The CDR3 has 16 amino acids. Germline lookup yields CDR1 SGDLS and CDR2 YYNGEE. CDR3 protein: CASSGPSGGAYNEQFF. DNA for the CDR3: TGTGCCAGCAGCGGGCCTAGCGGGGGGGCCTACAATGAGCAGTTCTTC.

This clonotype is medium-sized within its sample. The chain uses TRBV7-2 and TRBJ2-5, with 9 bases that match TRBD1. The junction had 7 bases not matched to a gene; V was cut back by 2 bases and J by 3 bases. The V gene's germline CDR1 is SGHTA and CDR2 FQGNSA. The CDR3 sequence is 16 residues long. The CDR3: CASSLLLGQGEETQYF. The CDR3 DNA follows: TGTGCCAGCAGCTTACTTCTGGGACAGGGAGAAGAGACCCAGTACTTC.

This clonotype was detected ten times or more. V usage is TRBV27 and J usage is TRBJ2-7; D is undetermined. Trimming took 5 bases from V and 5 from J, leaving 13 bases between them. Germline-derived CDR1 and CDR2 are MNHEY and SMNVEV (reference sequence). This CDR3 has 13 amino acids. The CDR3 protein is CASSLPPGDEQYF. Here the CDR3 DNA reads TGTGCCAGCAGTCTCCCCCCAGGCGACGAGCAGTACTTC.

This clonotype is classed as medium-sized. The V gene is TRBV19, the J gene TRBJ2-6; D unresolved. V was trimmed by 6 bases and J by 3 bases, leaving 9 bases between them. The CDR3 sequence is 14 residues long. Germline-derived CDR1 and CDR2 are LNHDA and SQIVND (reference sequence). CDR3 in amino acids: CASSGIFGANVLTF. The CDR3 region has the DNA TGTGCCAGTAGCGGCATCTTTGGGGCCAACGTCCTGACTTTC.

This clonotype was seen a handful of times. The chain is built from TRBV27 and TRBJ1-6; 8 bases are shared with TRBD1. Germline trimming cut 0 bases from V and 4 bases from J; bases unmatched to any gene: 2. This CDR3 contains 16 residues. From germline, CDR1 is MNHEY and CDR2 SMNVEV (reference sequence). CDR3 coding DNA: TGTGCCAGCAGTTTATCGGGACAGGTTTATAATTCACCCCTCCACTTT. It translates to CASSLSGQVYNSPLHF.

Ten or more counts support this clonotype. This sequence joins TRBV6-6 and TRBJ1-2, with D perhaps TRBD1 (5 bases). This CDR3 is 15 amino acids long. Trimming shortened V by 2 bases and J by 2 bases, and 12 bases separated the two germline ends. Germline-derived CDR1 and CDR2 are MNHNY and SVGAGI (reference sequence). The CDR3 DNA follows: TGTGCCAGCAGTTACCCAGGGTTTTCCAACTATGGCTACACCTTC. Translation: CASSYPGFSNYGYTF.

The DNA for the CDR3 is TGTGCCAGCAGCTTGTGGGGAGGGGAGACCCAGTACTTC. This codes for CASSLWGGETQYF. This sequence joins TRBV11-2 and TRBJ2-5, with TRBD2 matching over 7 bases. The V gene end was trimmed by 3 bases and the J gene end by 5 bases; junction bases not matched to a gene: 3. There are 13 residues in the CDR3. Germline lookup yields CDR1 SGHAT and CDR2 FQNNGV.

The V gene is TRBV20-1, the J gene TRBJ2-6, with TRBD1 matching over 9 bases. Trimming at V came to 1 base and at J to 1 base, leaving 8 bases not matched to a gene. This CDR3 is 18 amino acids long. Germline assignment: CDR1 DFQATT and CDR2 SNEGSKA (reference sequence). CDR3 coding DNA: TGCAGTGCTAGAGCTGACAGGGGGGTCGGTTCTGGGGCCAACGTCCTGACTTTC. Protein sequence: CSARADRGVGSGANVLTF.

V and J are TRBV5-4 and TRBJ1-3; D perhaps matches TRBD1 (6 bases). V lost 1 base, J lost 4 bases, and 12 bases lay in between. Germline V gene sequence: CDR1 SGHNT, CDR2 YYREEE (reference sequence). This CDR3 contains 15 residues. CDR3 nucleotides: TGTGCCAGCAGCTTGCAGGGGACCAAAGGAAACACCATATATTTT. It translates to CASSLQGTKGNTIYF.

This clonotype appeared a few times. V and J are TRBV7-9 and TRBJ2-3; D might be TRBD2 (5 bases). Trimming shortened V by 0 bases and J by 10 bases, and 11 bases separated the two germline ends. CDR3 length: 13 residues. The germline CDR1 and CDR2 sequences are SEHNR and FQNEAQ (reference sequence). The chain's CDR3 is CASSLALGRAQYF. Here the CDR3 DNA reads TGTGCCAGCAGCTTAGCGCTAGGGCGGGCGCAGTATTTT.

As DNA, the CDR3 is TGTGCCAGCAGTTTAGGTGCATACGAGCAGTACTTC. It codes for CASSLGAYEQYF. This chain uses TRBV28 with TRBJ2-7; no clear D gene. The CDR3 length is 12 residues. Germline V gives CDR1 MDHEN, CDR2 SYDVKM. Trimming took off 2 bases at V and 4 bases at J, with 6 bases between the two ends.

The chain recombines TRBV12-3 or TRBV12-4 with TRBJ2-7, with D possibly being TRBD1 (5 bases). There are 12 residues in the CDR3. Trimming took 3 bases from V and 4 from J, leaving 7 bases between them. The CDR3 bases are TGTGCCAGCAGTTTCAGGGTGTACGAGCAGTACTTC. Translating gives CASSFRVYEQYF.

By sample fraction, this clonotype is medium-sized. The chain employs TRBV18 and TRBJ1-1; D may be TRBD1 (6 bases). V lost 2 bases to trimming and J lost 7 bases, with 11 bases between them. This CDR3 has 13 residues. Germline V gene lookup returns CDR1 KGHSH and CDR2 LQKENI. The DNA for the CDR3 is TGTGCCAGCTCACCAGGACAGAGCAATGAAGCTTTCTTT. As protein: CASSPGQSNEAFF.

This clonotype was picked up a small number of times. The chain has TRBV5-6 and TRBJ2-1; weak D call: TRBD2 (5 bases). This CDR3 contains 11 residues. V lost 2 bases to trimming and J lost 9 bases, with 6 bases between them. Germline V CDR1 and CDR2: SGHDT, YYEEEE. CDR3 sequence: CASSFGSEQFF. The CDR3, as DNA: TGTGCCAGCAGCTTTGGGAGTGAGCAGTTCTTC.

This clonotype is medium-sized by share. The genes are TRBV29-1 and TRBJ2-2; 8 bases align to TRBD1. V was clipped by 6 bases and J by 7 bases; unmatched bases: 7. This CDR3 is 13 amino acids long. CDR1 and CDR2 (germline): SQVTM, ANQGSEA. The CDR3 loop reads CSVVDREVGELFF. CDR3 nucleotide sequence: TGCAGCGTGGTGGACAGGGAGGTCGGGGAGCTGTTTTTT.

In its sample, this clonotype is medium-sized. CDR3 loop: CSTYRTGSYGYTF. CDR3 DNA: TGCAGCACCTATCGGACAGGGAGCTATGGCTACACCTTC. This chain links TRBV29-1 with TRBJ1-2, with 8 positions matching TRBD1. CDR3 length equals 13 residues. The germline V gene encodes CDR1 SQVTM and CDR2 ANQGSEA. V lost 8 bases, J lost 4 bases, and 9 bases stayed unmatched.

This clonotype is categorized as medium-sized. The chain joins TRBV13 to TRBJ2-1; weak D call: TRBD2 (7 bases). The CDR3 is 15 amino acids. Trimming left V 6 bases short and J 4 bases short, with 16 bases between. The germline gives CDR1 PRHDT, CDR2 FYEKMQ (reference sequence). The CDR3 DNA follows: TGTGCCAGCAGTATTGCGGGGGCCCCATACAATGAGCAGTTCTTC. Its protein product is CASSIAGAPYNEQFF.

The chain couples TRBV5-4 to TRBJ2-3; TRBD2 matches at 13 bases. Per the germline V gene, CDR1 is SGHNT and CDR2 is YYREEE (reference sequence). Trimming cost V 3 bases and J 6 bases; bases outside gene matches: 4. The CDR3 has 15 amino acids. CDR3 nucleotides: TGTGCCAGCAGCTACGGGACTAGCGGGACCGATACGCAGTATTTT. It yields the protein CASSYGTSGTDTQYF.

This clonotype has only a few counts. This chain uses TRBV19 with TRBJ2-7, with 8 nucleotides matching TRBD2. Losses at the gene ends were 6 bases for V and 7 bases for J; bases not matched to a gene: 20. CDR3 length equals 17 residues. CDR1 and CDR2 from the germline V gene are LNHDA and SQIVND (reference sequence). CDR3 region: CASSDRHSGTSDREQYF. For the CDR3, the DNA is TGTGCCAGTAGCGACAGACATTCCGGGACTAGTGACCGGGAGCAGTACTTC.

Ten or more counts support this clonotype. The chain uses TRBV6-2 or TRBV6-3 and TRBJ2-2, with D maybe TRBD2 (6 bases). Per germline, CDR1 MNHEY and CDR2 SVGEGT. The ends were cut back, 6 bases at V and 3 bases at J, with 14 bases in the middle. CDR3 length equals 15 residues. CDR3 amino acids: CASSPTGTHTGELFF. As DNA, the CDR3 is TGTGCCAGCAGCCCAACCGGGACTCACACCGGGGAGCTGTTTTTT.